This T cell receptor (beta chain) was captured by sequencing in a study of regulatory T cells in long-lasting Graves disease. Whole-study results and caveats: Relative to newly diagnosed Graves' patients, persistent ones had lower TCR diversity. The study found persistent patients shared more public clonotypes (2,741) than new patients (over 900).

This clonotype occurred once. Its cognate antigen is unknown. The CDR3 extends over 13 amino acids. CDR1 is SGHRS, CDR2 YFSETQ, per germline. V was pared by 3 bases and J by 4 bases, with 8 bases between. Sample time point: newly diagnosed GD, antithyroid drugs for less than 3 months. The TCR library was made from RNA extracted from PBMCs. The TCR beta library used iRepertoire HTBI primers with Arm-PCR amplification of CDR3. TCRdb re-called the multiplex PCR reads with MiXCR, one entry per CDR3 protein. This sample has hundreds of thousands of distinct CDR3 sequences, with roughly 15% found just once. These data were also filed under a second study, of T cells in Graves' hyperthyroidism and ophthalmopathy. That paper states: With the HTBI primer set, the TCR CDR3 went through a first round of RT-PCR. Most thyroid clonotypes expanded above 0.001 were also detected in blood.

The receptor comes from a woman aged 30 to 39 with Graves disease. V usage is TRBV5-1 and J usage is TRBJ1-3; weak D call: TRBD1 (5 bases). The sequencing used peripheral blood mononuclear cells (PBMCs), collected at new diagnosis, from a patient treated with antithyroid drugs. CDR3 nucleotide sequence: TGCGCCAGCAGCTGGGACGACGGAAACACCATATATTTT. As protein: CASSWDDGNTIYF.